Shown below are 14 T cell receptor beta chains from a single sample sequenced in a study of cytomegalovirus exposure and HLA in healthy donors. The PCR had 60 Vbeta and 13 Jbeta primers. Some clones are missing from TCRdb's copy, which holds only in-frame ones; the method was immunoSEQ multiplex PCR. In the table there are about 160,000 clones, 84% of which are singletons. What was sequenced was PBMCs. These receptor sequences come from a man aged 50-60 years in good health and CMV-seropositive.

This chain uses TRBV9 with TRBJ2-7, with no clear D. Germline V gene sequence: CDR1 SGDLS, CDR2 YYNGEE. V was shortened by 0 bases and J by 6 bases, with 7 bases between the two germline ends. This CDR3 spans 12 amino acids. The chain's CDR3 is CASSVEVGEQYF. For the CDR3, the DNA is TGTGCCAGCAGCGTAGAAGTCGGCGAGCAGTACTTC.

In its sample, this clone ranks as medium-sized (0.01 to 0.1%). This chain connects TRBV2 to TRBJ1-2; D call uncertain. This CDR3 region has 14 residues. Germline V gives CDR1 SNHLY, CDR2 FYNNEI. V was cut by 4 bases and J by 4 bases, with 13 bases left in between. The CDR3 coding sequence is TGTGCCAGCAGTGCCTTCGAGAGTCTCTATGGCTACACCTTC. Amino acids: CASSAFESLYGYTF. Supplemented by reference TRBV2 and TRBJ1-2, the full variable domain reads EPEVTQTPSHQVTQMGQEVILRCVPISNHLYFYWYRQILGQKVEFLVSFYNNEISEKSEIFDDQFSVERPDGSNFTLKIRSTKLEDSAMYFCASSAFESLYGYTFGSGTRLTVV.

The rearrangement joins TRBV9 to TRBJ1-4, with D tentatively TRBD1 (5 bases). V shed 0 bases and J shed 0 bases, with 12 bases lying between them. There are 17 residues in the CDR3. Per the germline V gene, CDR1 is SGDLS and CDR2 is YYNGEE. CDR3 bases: TGTGCCAGCAGCGTAGCGGGCAGGGTCGCAACTAATGAAAAACTGTTTTTT. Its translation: CASSVAGRVATNEKLFF.

Here the CDR3 reads CASSPDRGQINEQFF. In DNA, the CDR3 is TGTGCCAGCAGCCCTGACAGGGGGCAGATCAATGAGCAGTTCTTC. The V gene is TRBV28, the J gene TRBJ2-1; TRBD1 aligns across 10 bases. Germline CDR1 is MDHEN and CDR2 is SYDVKM. The CDR3 has 15 residues. V lost 6 bases, J lost 6 bases, and 8 bases stayed unmatched.

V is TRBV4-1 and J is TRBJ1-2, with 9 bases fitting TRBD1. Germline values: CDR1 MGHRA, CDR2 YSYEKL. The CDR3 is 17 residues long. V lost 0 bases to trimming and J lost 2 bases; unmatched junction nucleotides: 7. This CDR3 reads CASSQDGYRGRNYGYTF. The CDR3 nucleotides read TGCGCCAGCAGCCAAGATGGGTACAGGGGGCGAAACTATGGCTACACCTTC.

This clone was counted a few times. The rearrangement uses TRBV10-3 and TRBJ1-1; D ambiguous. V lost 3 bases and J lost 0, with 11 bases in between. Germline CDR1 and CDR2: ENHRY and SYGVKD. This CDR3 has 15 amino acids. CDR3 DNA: TGTGCCATCAGTGACTCAGGACTCCTGAACACTGAAGCTTTCTTT. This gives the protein CAISDSGLLNTEAFF.

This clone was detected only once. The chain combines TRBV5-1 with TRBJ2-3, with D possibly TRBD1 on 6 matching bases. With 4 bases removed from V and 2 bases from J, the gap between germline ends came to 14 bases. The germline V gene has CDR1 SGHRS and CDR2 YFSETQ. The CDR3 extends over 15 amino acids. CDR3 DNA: TGCGCCAGCAGCGACAGGAGACTAACCACAGATACGCAGTATTTT. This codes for CASSDRRLTTDTQYF.

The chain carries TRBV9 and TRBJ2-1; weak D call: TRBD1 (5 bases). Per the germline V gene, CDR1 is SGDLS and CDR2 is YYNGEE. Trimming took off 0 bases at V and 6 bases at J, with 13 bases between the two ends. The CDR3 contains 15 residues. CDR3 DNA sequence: TGTGCCAGCAGCGTAGTGAAGGGGCGGTTCAATGAGCAGTTCTTC. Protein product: CASSVVKGRFNEQFF.

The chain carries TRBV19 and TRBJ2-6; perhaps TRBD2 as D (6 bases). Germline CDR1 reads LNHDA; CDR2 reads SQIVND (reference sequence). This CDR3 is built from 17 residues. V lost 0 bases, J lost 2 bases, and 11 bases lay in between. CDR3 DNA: TGTGCCAGTAGTATAGATCGCAGGGAGGCTGGGGCCAACGTCCTGACTTTC. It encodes CASSIDRREAGANVLTF.

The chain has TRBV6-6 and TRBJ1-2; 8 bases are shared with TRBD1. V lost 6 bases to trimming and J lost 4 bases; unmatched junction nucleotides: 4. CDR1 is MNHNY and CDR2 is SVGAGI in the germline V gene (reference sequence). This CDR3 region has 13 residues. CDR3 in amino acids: CASSPGQAYGYTF. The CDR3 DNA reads TGTGCCAGCAGCCCGGGACAGGCCTATGGCTACACCTTC.

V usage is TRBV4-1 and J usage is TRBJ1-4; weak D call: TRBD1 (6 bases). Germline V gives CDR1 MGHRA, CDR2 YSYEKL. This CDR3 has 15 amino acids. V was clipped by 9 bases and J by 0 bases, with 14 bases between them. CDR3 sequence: CASSGVTATNEKLFF. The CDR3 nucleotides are TGCGCCAGTTCAGGGGTTACAGCAACTAATGAAAAACTGTTTTTT.

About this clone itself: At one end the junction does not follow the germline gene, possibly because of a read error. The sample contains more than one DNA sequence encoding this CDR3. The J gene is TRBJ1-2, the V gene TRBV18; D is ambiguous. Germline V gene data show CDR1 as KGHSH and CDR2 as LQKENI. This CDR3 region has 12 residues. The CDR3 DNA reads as TGCGCCAGCTCACCGGCAGAGAGGAACTACACCTTC. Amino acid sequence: CASSPAERNYTF.

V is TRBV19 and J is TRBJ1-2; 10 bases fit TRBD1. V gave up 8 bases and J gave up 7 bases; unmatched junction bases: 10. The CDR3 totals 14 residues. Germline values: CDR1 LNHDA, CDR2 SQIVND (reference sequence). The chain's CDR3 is CASASRQGARGYTF. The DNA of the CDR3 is TGTGCCAGTGCCAGTCGACAGGGGGCGCGTGGCTACACCTTC.

The CDR3 nucleotides read TGTGCCAGCAGCTGGTTAGCGGGAGAGGGGGAGCTGTTTTTT. Translation gives CASSWLAGEGELFF. The chain has TRBV11-2 and TRBJ2-2; 9 bases map to TRBD2. There are 14 residues in the CDR3. Germline V CDR1 and CDR2: SGHAT, FQNNGV. Unmatched junction bases numbered 5, after V lost 4 bases and J lost 8 bases.